This TCR beta chain derives from a study of blood T cells in healthy people across ages. Study-level findings and limits: Naive CD4+ cell counts and diversity both ran higher in long-lived than in aged donors.

V shed 4 bases, J shed 6 bases, and the junction held 13 bases outside the gene matches. Germline-derived CDR1 and CDR2 are MNHNS and SASEGT. CDR3 length: 16 amino acids. Comments on this clonotype: Its specificity is unknown.

The study recruited healthy Caucasian donors from Russia who were aged about 6 to 90. PCR was performed a second time for about 7 to 11 cycles using a sample-barcoded 5' primer and a J-beta primer mix. TCRdb re-called the 5' RACE reads with MiXCR, one entry per CDR3 protein. The data contain hundreds of thousands of distinct CDR3 sequences, 20% to 25% of them singletons. These data were also reused for a study on T cells of mothers and their children.

Sample: blood. The chain is built from TRBV6-1 and TRBJ2-5; 8 positions match TRBD2. This receptor was identified in a boy aged 10-17 years in good health. For the CDR3, the DNA is TGTGCCAGCAGTGCCTGGCTAACGGGGGGGCCGAAGACCCAGTACTTC. This gives the protein CASSAWLTGGPKTQYF.